One and the same sample provided the 16 T cell receptor beta chains below, sequenced in a study of blood T cell repertoires in COVID-19. This table comes from immunoSEQ multiplex PCR, and its TCRdb copy is limited to in-frame clones, with some not included. The repertoire holds over 200,000 clones, with more than 90% as singletons. Sequences were obtained from peripheral blood. The source is a person aged 18 to 30 with COVID-19, enrolled during active disease.

This clone was observed a few times. V usage is TRBV18 and J usage is TRBJ2-3, with a tentative D call TRBD2 (6 bases). V was shortened by 3 bases and J by 3 bases, with 16 bases between the two germline ends. Germline CDR1 reads KGHSH; CDR2 reads LQKENI. The CDR3 has 16 amino acids. CDR3 bases: TGTGCCAGCTCACCGGTAGTCGGGAGTAAGACAGATACGCAGTATTTT. Translated, it gives CASSPVVGSKTDTQYF.

The chain links TRBV7-8 to TRBJ1-1; D call uncertain. CDR3 size: 15 residues. The germline V gene has CDR1 SGHVS and CDR2 FQNEAQ. Trimming removed 4 bases from V and 0 bases from J, with 12 bases in between. The CDR3 here is CASSSKRKMNTEAFF. The CDR3 DNA sequence: TGTGCCAGCAGCTCTAAGAGGAAAATGAACACTGAAGCTTTCTTT.

The rearrangement links TRBV7-9 to TRBJ2-3, with TRBD2 matching 8 bases. This CDR3 has 17 amino acids. Germline CDR1 reads SEHNR; CDR2 reads FQNEAQ (reference sequence). J gave up 4 bases and V 5 bases, and 14 bases lay outside the gene matches. The CDR3 loop reads CASSGLQLADRADTQYF. The DNA for the CDR3 is TGTGCCAGCAGCGGCCTCCAACTAGCGGACCGCGCAGATACGCAGTATTTT. Full variable domain (remainder filled in from reference TRBV7-9 and TRBJ2-3): DTGVSQNPRHKITKRGQNVTFRCDPISEHNRLYWYRQTLGQGPEFLTYFQNEAQLEKSRLLSDRFSAERPKGSFSTLEIQRTEQGDSAMYLCASSGLQLADRADTQYFGPGTRLTVL.

CDR3 in DNA: TGTGCCAGCAGCGAAACAGTACCTTCACCCCTCCACTTT. Protein: CASSETVPSPLHF. The chain combines TRBV2 with TRBJ1-6; D is undetermined. Germline loops: CDR1 SNHLY, CDR2 FYNNEI. This CDR3 comprises 13 residues. The V end lost 6 bases, the J end lost 9 bases, and 12 bases lay between the germline ends.

The chain is built from TRBV19 and TRBJ2-1, with 9 bases that match TRBD1. The CDR3 has 16 residues. J gave up 5 bases and V 5 bases, and 10 bases lay outside the gene matches. Germline-derived CDR1 and CDR2 are LNHDA and SQIVND (reference sequence). As DNA, the CDR3 is TGTGCCAGTAGTGTACCCGGGACAGGGACCAACAATGAGCAGTTCTTC. Its protein is CASSVPGTGTNNEQFF.

The rearrangement joins TRBV30 to TRBJ1-2, with D perhaps matching TRBD1 (5 bases). CDR1 and CDR2 from the germline V gene are GTSNPN and SVGIG (reference sequence). CDR3 size: 11 residues. V was shortened by 7 bases and J by 3 bases, with 9 bases between the two germline ends. The CDR3 bases are TGTGCCTCAGGGAGGGACTATGGCTACACCTTC. It translates to CASGRDYGYTF.

The V and J genes are TRBV7-9 and TRBJ2-5; TRBD1 might be the D (5 bases). The germline V gene encodes CDR1 SEHNR and CDR2 FQNEAQ (reference sequence). Trimming left V 5 bases short and J 1 base short, with 14 bases between. The CDR3 totals 15 residues. In nucleotides, the CDR3 is TGTGCCAGCAGCCCCGTGGTAGGGGCCCAAGAGACCCAGTACTTC. This codes for CASSPVVGAQETQYF.

This chain joins TRBV19 and TRBJ1-2, with a tentative D call TRBD1 (6 bases). Germline lookup yields CDR1 LNHDA and CDR2 SQIVND (reference sequence). The CDR3 length is 12 residues. Trimming took off 5 bases at V and 4 bases at J, with 8 bases between the two ends. CDR3 DNA: TGTGCCAGTAGTCCAGGGGTCTATGGCTACACCTTC. It is translated as CASSPGVYGYTF. Variable domain in full (rest from reference TRBV19 and TRBJ1-2): DGGITQSPKYLFRKEGQNVTLSCEQNLNHDAMYWYRQDPGQGLRLIYYSQIVNDFQKGDIAEGYSVSREKKESFPLTVTSAQKNPTAFYLCASSPGVYGYTFGSGTRLTVV.

The V gene is TRBV9, the J gene TRBJ2-5, with 13 bases that match TRBD2. J was trimmed by 8 bases and V by 0 bases; bases with no gene match: 13. There are 18 residues in the CDR3. Germline-derived CDR1 and CDR2 are SGDLS and YYNGEE. Written as DNA, the CDR3 is TGTGCCAGCAGCGTAGCTACCGCGGGACTAGCGGGATCGGATACCCAGTACTTC. It encodes CASSVATAGLAGSDTQYF.

This rearrangement joins TRBV11-2 to TRBJ1-4, with 9 positions matching TRBD1. Per the germline V gene, CDR1 is SGHAT and CDR2 is FQNNGV. J was trimmed by 7 bases and V by 4 bases; bases with no gene match: 4. The CDR3 has 14 residues. The CDR3 DNA is TGTGCCAGCAGCTCGGACAGGGGAGCTGAAAAACTGTTTTTT. As protein: CASSSDRGAEKLFF. The whole variable domain, remainder taken from reference TRBV11-2 and TRBJ1-4, is EAGVAQSPRYKIIEKRQSVAFWCNPISGHATLYWYQQILGQGPKLLIQFQNNGVVDDSQLPKDRFSAERLKGVDSTLKIQPAKLEDSAVYLCASSSDRGAEKLFFGSGTQLSVL.

This clone was seen more than once but under ten times. This chain joins TRBV7-6 and TRBJ2-7; D is possibly TRBD1 (6 bases). Trimming removed 5 bases at V and 5 bases at J, with 16 bases between. This CDR3 has 14 residues. In germline, CDR1 is SGHVS, CDR2 FNYEAQ. The CDR3, as DNA: TGTGCCAGCAGCCCCCGGCCACAGGGCCACGAGCAGTACTTC. Protein sequence: CASSPRPQGHEQYF.

V gene TRBV28 combines with J gene TRBJ1-1, with D possibly TRBD1 on 6 matching bases. Looked up from germline, CDR1 is MDHEN and CDR2 is SYDVKM. The germline V and J ends were trimmed by 6 bases and 2 bases, with 13 bases remaining between them. The CDR3 runs 14 residues. CDR3 sequence: CASRHRGANTEAFF. CDR3 sequence (DNA): TGTGCCAGCAGGCATCGGGGGGCTAACACTGAAGCTTTCTTT.

The chain couples TRBV6-5 to TRBJ1-2; D might be TRBD1 (6 bases). From germline, CDR1 is MNHEY and CDR2 SVGAGI. V gave up 11 bases and J gave up 4 bases, with 14 bases separating them. The CDR3 totals 12 residues. CDR3 nucleotides: TGTGCCCCCCAAGCGGACAGCTATGGCTACACCTTC. Its translation is CAPQADSYGYTF.

The genes are TRBV27 and TRBJ2-7; possible D gene TRBD1, 6 bases. Trimming shortened V by 5 bases and J by 2 bases, and 22 bases separated the two germline ends. Looked up from germline, CDR1 is MNHEY and CDR2 is SMNVEV (reference sequence). This CDR3 region has 17 residues. The CDR3 DNA reads TGTGCCAGCAGTCTCAACCCGACAGGTTTTAACCCCTACGAGCAGTACTTC. Protein product: CASSLNPTGFNPYEQYF.

V and J are TRBV12-5 and TRBJ2-1; TRBD2 aligns across 8 bases. CDR3 length: 15 residues. CDR1 LGHNT and CDR2 FRNRAP come from the germline V gene. Trimming at V came to 1 base and at J to 4 bases, leaving 3 bases not matched to a gene. The CDR3 bases are TGTGCTAGTGGTTTGGGCGGGAGGCCTTACAATGAGCAGTTCTTC. Protein product: CASGLGGRPYNEQFF.

J is TRBJ1-3 and V is TRBV6-1; D might be TRBD1 (6 bases). V lost 2 bases, J lost 0 bases, and 11 bases lay in between. Per the germline V gene, CDR1 is MNHNS and CDR2 is SASEGT. This CDR3 is built from 16 residues. The chain's CDR3 is CASSEPGHPSGNTIYF. The CDR3 nucleotides read TGTGCCAGCAGTGAACCGGGACATCCCTCTGGAAACACCATATATTTT.